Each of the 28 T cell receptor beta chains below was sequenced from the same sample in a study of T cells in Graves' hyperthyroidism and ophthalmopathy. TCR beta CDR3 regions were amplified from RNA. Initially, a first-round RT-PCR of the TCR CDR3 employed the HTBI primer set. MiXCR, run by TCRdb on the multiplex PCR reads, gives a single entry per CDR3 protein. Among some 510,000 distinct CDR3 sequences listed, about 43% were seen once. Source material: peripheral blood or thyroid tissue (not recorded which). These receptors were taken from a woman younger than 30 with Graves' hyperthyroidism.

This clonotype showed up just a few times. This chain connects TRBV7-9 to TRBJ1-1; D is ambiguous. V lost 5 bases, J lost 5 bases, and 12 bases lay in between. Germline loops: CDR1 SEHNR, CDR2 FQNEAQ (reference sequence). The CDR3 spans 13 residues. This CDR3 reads CASSDSSRTEAFF. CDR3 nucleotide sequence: TGTGCCAGCAGCGACTCAAGTCGGACTGAAGCTTTCTTT.

CDR3 bases: TGCAGTGCTAGAGATGGGGGACAGGACACTGAAGCTTTCTTT. This encodes CSARDGGQDTEAFF. The chain combines TRBV20-1 with TRBJ1-1; 8 bases are a match to TRBD1. After removal of 0 bases from V and 3 bases from J, the junction contained 3 bases not matched to a gene. Germline CDR1 and CDR2: DFQATT and SNEGSKA (reference sequence). The CDR3 is 14 amino acids.

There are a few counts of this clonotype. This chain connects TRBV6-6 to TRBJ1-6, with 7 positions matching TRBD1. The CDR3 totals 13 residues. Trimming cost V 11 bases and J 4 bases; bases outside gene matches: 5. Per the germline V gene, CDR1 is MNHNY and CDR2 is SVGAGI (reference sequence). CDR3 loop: CAGTDSYNSPLHF. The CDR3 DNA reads TGTGCCGGGACAGATTCATATAATTCACCCCTCCACTTT.

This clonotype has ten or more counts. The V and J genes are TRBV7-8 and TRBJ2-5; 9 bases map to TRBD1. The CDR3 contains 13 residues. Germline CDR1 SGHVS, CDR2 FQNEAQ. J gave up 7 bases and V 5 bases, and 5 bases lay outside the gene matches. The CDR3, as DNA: TGTGCCAGCAGCGAGGGACAGGGTCTGACCCAGTACTTC. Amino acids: CASSEGQGLTQYF.

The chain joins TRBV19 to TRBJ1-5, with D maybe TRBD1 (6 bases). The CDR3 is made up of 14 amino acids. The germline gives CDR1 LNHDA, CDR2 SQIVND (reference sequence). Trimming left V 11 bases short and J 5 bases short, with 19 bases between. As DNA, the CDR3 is TGTGCCGGTAATCAACAACAGGGTTATCAGCCCCAGCATTTT. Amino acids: CAGNQQQGYQPQHF.

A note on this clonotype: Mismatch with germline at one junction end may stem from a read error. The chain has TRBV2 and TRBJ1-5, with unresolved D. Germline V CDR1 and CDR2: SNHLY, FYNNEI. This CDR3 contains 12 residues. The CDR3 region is CVSSESNQPQHF. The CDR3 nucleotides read TGTGTCAGCAGTGAGAGTAATCAGCCCCAGCATTTT.

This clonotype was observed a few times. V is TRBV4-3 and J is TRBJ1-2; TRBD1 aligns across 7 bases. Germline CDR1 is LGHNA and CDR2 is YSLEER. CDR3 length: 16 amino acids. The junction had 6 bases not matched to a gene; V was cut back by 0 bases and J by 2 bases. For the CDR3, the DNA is TGCGCCAGCAGCCAAGATGCAGGGGGTTGGAACTATGGCTACACCTTC. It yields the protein CASSQDAGGWNYGYTF.

This chain's CDR3 is CASSVGGQTVNTEAFF. In DNA, the CDR3 is TGTGCCAGCAGCGTAGGGGGACAGACAGTGAACACTGAAGCTTTCTTT. The chain is built from TRBV9 and TRBJ1-1; 7 bases match TRBD1. V dropped 0 bases and J dropped 0; count of bases not matched to a gene: 5. This CDR3 comprises 16 residues. The germline CDR1 and CDR2 sequences are SGDLS and YYNGEE.

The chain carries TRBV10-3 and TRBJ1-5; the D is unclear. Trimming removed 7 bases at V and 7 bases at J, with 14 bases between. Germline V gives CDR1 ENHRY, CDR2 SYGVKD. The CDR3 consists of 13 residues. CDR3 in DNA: TGTGCCATCACCGACGGACCGGAGCAGCCCCAGCATTTT. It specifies CAITDGPEQPQHF.

The CDR3 DNA reads as TGTGCCAGCAGACTTGCACCGACAGGAAACTATGGCTACACCTTC. It yields the protein CASRLAPTGNYGYTF. The rearrangement links TRBV12-3 or TRBV12-4 to TRBJ1-2; TRBD1 might be the D (6 bases). The CDR3 consists of 15 residues. The V and J ends lost 6 bases and 2 bases respectively, with 16 bases between them.

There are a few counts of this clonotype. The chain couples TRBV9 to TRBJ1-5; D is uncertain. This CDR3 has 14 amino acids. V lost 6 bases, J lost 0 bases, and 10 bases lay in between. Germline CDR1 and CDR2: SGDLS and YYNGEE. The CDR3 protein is CASTPGDSNQPQHF. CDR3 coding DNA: TGTGCCAGCACCCCTGGCGATAGCAATCAGCCCCAGCATTTT.

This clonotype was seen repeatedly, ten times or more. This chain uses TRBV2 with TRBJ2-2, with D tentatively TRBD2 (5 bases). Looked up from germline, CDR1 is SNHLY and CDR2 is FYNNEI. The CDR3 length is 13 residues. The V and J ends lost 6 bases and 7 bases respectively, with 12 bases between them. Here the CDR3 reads CASSPTGSGELFF. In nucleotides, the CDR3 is TGTGCCAGCAGCCCGACGGGGAGCGGGGAGCTGTTTTTT.

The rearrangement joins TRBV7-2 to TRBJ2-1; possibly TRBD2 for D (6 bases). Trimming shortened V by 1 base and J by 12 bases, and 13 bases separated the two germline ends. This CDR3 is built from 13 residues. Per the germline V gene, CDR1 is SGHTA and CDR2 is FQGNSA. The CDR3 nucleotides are TGTGCCAGCAGCTTAGGCCCCTCGGGAGCGCAGTTCTTC. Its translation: CASSLGPSGAQFF.

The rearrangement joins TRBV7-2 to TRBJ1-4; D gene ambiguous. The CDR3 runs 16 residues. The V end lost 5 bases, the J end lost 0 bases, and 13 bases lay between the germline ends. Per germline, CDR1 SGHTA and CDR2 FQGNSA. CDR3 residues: CASSRRMTATNEKLFF. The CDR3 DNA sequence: TGTGCCAGCAGCCGACGTATGACGGCAACTAATGAAAAACTGTTTTTT. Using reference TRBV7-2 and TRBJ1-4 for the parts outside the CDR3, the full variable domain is GAGVSQSPSNKVTEKGKDVELRCDPISGHTALYWYRQSLGQGLEFLIYFQGNSAPDKSGLPSDRFSAERTGGSVSTLTIQRTQQEDSAVYLCASSRRMTATNEKLFFGSGTQLSVL.

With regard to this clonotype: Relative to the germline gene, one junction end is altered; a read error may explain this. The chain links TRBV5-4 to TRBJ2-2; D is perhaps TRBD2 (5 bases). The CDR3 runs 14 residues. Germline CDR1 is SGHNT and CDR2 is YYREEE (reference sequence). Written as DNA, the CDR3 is TGTGCCAGCAGCTTGGGTGGTGACACCGGGGAGCGGATCTTC. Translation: CASSLGGDTGERIF.

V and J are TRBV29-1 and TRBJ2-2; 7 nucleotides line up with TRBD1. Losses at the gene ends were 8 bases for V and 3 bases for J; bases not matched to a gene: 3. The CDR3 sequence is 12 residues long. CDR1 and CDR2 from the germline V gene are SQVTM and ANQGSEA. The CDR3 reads CSRGQDTGELFF. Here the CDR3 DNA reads TGCAGCAGGGGGCAGGACACCGGGGAGCTGTTTTTT.

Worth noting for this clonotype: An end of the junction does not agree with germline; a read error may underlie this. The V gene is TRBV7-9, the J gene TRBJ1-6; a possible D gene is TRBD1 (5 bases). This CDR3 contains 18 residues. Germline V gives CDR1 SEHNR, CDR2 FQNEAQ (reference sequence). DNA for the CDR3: TGCGCCAGCAGCCAAGTGGGGCAAGGGAGGGCCTCTAATTCACCCCTCCACTTT. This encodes CASSQVGQGRASNSPLHF. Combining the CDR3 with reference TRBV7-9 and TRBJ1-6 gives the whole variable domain DTGVSQNPRHKITKRGQNVTFRCDPISEHNRLYWYRQTLGQGPEFLTYFQNEAQLEKSRLLSDRFSAERPKGSFSTLEIQRTEQGDSAMYLCASSQVGQGRASNSPLHFGNGTRLTVT.

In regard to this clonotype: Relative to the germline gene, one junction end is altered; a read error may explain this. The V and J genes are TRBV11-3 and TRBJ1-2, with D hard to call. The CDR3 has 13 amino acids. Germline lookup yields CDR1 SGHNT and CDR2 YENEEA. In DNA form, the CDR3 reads TGTACCAGCAGCTTAGAACCGGACTATGGCTACACCTTC. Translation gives CTSSLEPDYGYTF.

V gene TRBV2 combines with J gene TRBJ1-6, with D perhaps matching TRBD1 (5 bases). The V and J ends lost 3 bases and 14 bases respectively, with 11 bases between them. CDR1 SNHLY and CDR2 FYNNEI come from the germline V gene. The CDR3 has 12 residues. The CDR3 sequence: CASSEGLAALHF. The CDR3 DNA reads TGTGCCAGCAGTGAGGGACTAGCGGCCCTCCACTTT.

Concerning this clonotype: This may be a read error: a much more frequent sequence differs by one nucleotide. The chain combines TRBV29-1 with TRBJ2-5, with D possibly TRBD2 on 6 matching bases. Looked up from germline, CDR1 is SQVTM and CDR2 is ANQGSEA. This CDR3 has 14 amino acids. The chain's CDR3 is CNVALGRGKETQYF. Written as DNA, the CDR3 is TGCAACGTGGCCCTTGGACGGGGGAAAGAGACCCAGTACTTC.

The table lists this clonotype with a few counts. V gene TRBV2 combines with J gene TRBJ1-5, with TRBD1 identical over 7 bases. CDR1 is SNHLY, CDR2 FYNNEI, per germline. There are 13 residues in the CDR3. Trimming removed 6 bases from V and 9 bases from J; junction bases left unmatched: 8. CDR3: CASSLGQVGPQHF. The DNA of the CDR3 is TGTGCCAGCAGCCTCGGACAGGTTGGGCCCCAGCATTTT.

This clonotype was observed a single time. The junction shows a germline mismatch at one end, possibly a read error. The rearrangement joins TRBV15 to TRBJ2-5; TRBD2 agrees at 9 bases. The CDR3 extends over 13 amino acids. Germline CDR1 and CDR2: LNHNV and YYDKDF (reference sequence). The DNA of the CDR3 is TGTGCCACCAGGGGACTAGCCCAAGAGGCCCAGTACTTC. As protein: CATRGLAQEAQYF.

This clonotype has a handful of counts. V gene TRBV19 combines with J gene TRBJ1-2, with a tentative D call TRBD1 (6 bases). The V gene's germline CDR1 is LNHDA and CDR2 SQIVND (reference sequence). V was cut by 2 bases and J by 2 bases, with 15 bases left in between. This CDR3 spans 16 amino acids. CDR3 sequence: CASSILQLGGNYGYTF. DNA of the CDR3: TGTGCCAGTAGTATACTACAACTAGGGGGAAACTATGGCTACACCTTC.

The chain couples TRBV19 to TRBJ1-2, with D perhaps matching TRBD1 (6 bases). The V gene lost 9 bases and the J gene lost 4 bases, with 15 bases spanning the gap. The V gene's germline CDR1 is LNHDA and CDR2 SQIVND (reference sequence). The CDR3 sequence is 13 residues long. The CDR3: CASPKTDSYGYTF. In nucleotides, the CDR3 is TGTGCCAGCCCCAAAACGGACAGCTATGGCTACACCTTC.

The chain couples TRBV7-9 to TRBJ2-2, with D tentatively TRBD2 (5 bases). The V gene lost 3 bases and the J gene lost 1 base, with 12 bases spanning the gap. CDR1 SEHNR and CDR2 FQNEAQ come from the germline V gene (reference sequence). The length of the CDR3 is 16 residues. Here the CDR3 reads CASSLGVRGNTGELFF. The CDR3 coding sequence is TGTGCCAGCAGCTTGGGAGTACGGGGGAACACCGGGGAGCTGTTTTTT.

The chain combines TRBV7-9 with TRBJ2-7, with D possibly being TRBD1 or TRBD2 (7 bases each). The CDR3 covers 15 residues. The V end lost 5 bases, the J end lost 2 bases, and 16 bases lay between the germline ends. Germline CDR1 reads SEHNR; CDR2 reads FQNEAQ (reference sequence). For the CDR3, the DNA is TGTGCCAGCAGCCAGGGGGGGGGAAGGGCCTACGAGCAGTACTTC. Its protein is CASSQGGGRAYEQYF.

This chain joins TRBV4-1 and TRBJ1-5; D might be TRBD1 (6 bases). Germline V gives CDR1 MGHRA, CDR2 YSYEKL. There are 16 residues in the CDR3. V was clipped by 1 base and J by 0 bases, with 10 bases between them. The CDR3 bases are TGCGCCAGCAGCCAAGGCAGGGGCAATAGCAATCAGCCCCAGCATTTT. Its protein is CASSQGRGNSNQPQHF.

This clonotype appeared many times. CDR3: CASSRGVNTGELFF. CDR3 DNA: TGTGCCAGCAGCAGGGGAGTGAACACCGGGGAGCTGTTTTTT. V gene TRBV2 combines with J gene TRBJ2-2; maybe TRBD1 (6 bases). The CDR3 covers 14 residues. V was pared by 6 bases and J by 1 base, with 9 bases between. CDR1 SNHLY and CDR2 FYNNEI come from the germline V gene.